A single sample is the source of the 25 T cell receptor beta chains below, sequenced in a study of blood T cell repertoires in COVID-19. Sequenced by immunoSEQ multiplex PCR; TCRdb stores in-frame clones only, minus some. The sample yields about 250,000 clones, approximately 90% seen once. The sequencing input was peripheral blood. These receptors were obtained from a man between 18 and 35 years old with active or convalescent COVID-19.

V gene TRBV12-3 or TRBV12-4 combines with J gene TRBJ1-2, with D uncertain. The CDR3 covers 12 residues. V was cut by 6 bases and J by 2 bases, with 7 bases left in between. CDR3 coding DNA: TGTGCCAGCAGGCGGAGGAACTATGGCTACACCTTC. Protein: CASRRRNYGYTF.

V usage is TRBV9 and J usage is TRBJ2-6, with a tentative D call TRBD2 (6 bases). The CDR3 spans 16 residues. The V gene lost 0 bases and the J gene lost 0 bases, with 7 bases spanning the gap. The germline gives CDR1 SGDLS, CDR2 YYNGEE. CDR3 sequence: CASSVGLGSGANVLTF. CDR3 coding DNA: TGTGCCAGCAGCGTAGGACTAGGCTCTGGGGCCAACGTCCTGACTTTC. Based on the CDR3 plus reference TRBV9 and TRBJ2-6, the full variable domain is DSGVTQTPKHLITATGQRVTLRCSPRSGDLSVYWYQQSLDQGLQFLIQYYNGEERAKGNILERFSAQQFPDLHSELNLSSLELGDSALYFCASSVGLGSGANVLTFGAGSRLTVL.

CDR3 sequence reads: CASSEGQIYYGYTF. The CDR3 DNA reads as TGTGCCAGCAGCGAAGGACAGATATACTATGGCTACACCTTC. The genes are TRBV7-8 and TRBJ1-2; TRBD1 might be the D (6 bases). The CDR3 sequence is 14 residues long. Trimming stripped 5 bases from V and 3 bases from J, with 13 bases between. Germline CDR1 is SGHVS and CDR2 is FQNEAQ.

The chain joins TRBV11-2 to TRBJ1-1; D remains unclear. CDR1 is SGHAT, CDR2 FQNNGV, per germline. Trimming removed 8 bases at V and 1 base at J, with 17 bases between. CDR3 size: 15 residues. The CDR3 reads CASSPAKRGNTEAFF. CDR3 sequence (DNA): TGTGCCAGCTCCCCCGCCAAGCGGGGGAACACTGAAGCTTTCTTT.

The chain is built from TRBV30 and TRBJ1-4, with a possible D match to TRBD1 (5 bases). This CDR3 is built from 13 residues. The germline CDR1 and CDR2 sequences are GTSNPN and SVGIG (reference sequence). V shed 0 bases and J shed 6 bases, with 8 bases lying between them. In DNA form, the CDR3 reads TGTGCCTGGAGTGTACCGGGGGATGAAAAACTGTTTTTT. Its protein product is CAWSVPGDEKLFF.

V usage is TRBV19 and J usage is TRBJ2-5; maybe TRBD2 (6 bases). The germline V and J ends were trimmed by 3 bases and 5 bases, with 16 bases remaining between them. This CDR3 region has 15 residues. The germline CDR1 and CDR2 sequences are LNHDA and SQIVND (reference sequence). The CDR3 DNA follows: TGTGCCAGTAGTATTTTAGGAGGAGGGGCTGAGACCCAGTACTTC. Its protein is CASSILGGGAETQYF.

The J gene is TRBJ2-1, the V gene TRBV7-3, with D hard to call. The germline V gene has CDR1 SGHTA and CDR2 FQGTGA. The ends were cut back, 4 bases at V and 0 bases at J, with 10 bases in the middle. The CDR3 runs to 15 residues. The CDR3 region has the DNA TGTGCCAGCAGCTCGTACAGCAGCTCCTACAATGAGCAGTTCTTC. Translated: CASSSYSSSYNEQFF.

This clone was seen only once. The rearrangement joins TRBV27 to TRBJ1-1; D might be TRBD1 (5 bases). The CDR3 consists of 15 residues. Trimming took 11 bases from V and 3 from J, leaving 22 bases between them. The germline CDR1 and CDR2 sequences are MNHEY and SMNVEV (reference sequence). CDR3 in amino acids: CASKALGKGYTEAFF. In nucleotides, the CDR3 is TGTGCCTCAAAGGCATTGGGGAAGGGGTACACTGAAGCTTTCTTT.

CDR3 nucleotides: TGTGCCAGTAGTATCAGGGGGCGAAACACTGAAGCTTTCTTT. This gives the protein CASSIRGRNTEAFF. The chain recombines TRBV19 with TRBJ1-1; TRBD1 matches 8 bases. The germline gives CDR1 LNHDA, CDR2 SQIVND (reference sequence). The length of the CDR3 is 14 residues. Trimming took 3 bases from V and 2 from J; bases not matched to a gene: 2.

This chain connects TRBV21-1 to TRBJ2-1; the D segment call TRBD2 is taken from the table without a DNA check. TRBV21-1 is listed as a pseudogene. This CDR3 spans 14 amino acids. The CDR3 DNA is TGTGCCAGCAGCAAAGGAAGCGGGATCGGTGAGCAGTTCTTC. Amino acid sequence: CASSKGSGIGEQFF.

This clone was detected only a few times. The chain is built from TRBV7-6 and TRBJ2-7; the D gene is possibly TRBD2 (5 bases). This CDR3 is 15 amino acids long. V shed 2 bases and J shed 0 bases, with 11 bases lying between them. In germline, CDR1 is SGHVS, CDR2 FNYEAQ. This CDR3 is CASSLSDYTSYEQYF. In DNA form, the CDR3 reads TGTGCCAGCAGCTTAAGCGACTACACCTCCTACGAGCAGTACTTC.

The chain couples TRBV15 to TRBJ1-5, with TRBD1 as a possible D gene (6 bases). V lost 0 bases to trimming and J lost 7 bases, with 13 bases between them. Germline V gene sequence: CDR1 LNHNV, CDR2 YYDKDF (reference sequence). CDR3 length: 15 amino acids. Here the CDR3 DNA reads TGTGCCACCAGCAGAGATGGGACATCGGGCCAGCCCCAGCATTTT. The encoded protein is CATSRDGTSGQPQHF.

The J gene is TRBJ2-3, the V gene TRBV19; 9 bases are shared with TRBD1. Germline V CDR1 and CDR2: LNHDA, SQIVND (reference sequence). This CDR3 contains 16 residues. V lost 3 bases, J lost 3 bases, and 7 bases stayed unmatched. DNA of the CDR3: TGTGCCAGTAGTATTGGGGACAGGGTACGGACAGATACGCAGTATTTT. Encoded protein: CASSIGDRVRTDTQYF.

The chain uses TRBV27 and TRBJ1-5, with unresolved D. Looked up from germline, CDR1 is MNHEY and CDR2 is SMNVEV (reference sequence). The CDR3 has 16 amino acids. Trimming left V 2 bases short and J 2 bases short, with 13 bases between. The CDR3 loop is CASSLRWLGGNQPQHF. The CDR3 coding sequence is TGTGCCAGCAGTTTAAGGTGGCTGGGCGGCAATCAGCCCCAGCATTTT.

The chain recombines TRBV5-1 with TRBJ2-1, with a tentative D call TRBD2 (5 bases). V was shortened by 0 bases and J by 0 bases, with 7 bases between the two germline ends. Per germline, CDR1 SGHRS and CDR2 YFSETQ. The CDR3 loop spans 15 amino acids. The CDR3 region has the DNA TGCGCCAGCAGCTTGGAGCGGATCTCCTACAATGAGCAGTTCTTC. It yields the protein CASSLERISYNEQFF.

The chain joins TRBV9 to TRBJ2-7; 8 bases fit TRBD1. This CDR3 contains 15 residues. Trimming at V came to 1 base and at J to 8 bases, leaving 11 bases not matched to a gene. Germline V gene data show CDR1 as SGDLS and CDR2 as YYNGEE. The CDR3 DNA sequence: TGTGCCAGCAGCGTATCGGACAGGGTGGAGGATAAGCAGTACTTC. Its translation is CASSVSDRVEDKQYF.

This clone has more than one count but fewer than ten. This chain connects TRBV6-6 to TRBJ1-3; D is uncertain. CDR1 and CDR2 (germline): MNHNY, SVGAGI (reference sequence). With 5 bases removed from V and 0 bases from J, the gap between germline ends came to 11 bases. The CDR3 has 15 amino acids. In DNA, the CDR3 is TGTGCCAGCAGTGTTCTACCACTCTCTGGAAACACCATATATTTT. Translating gives CASSVLPLSGNTIYF.

This rearrangement joins TRBV5-1 to TRBJ2-1; no reliable D call. V shed 0 bases and J shed 8 bases, with 12 bases lying between them. Per the germline V gene, CDR1 is SGHRS and CDR2 is YFSETQ. The CDR3 consists of 14 residues. CDR3 sequence reads: CASSLVNPQDEQFF. In DNA form, the CDR3 reads TGCGCCAGCAGCTTGGTGAATCCCCAGGATGAGCAGTTCTTC.

The chain links TRBV2 to TRBJ2-3, with a possible D match to TRBD1 (6 bases). Between the trimmed V and J ends, which lost 4 bases and 1 base, there was a span of 9 bases. The CDR3 has 14 amino acids. From germline, CDR1 is SNHLY and CDR2 FYNNEI. The CDR3 protein is CASSARGGTDTQYF. In DNA, the CDR3 is TGTGCCAGCAGTGCCAGGGGAGGCACAGATACGCAGTATTTT.

The rearrangement uses TRBV5-1 and TRBJ1-4; 8 positions match TRBD1. The V segment lost 0 bases and the J segment 7 bases; nucleotides outside the gene matches: 2. There are 14 residues in the CDR3. The germline V gene encodes CDR1 SGHRS and CDR2 YFSETQ. CDR3 region: CASSLARGPEKLFF. In DNA form, the CDR3 reads TGCGCCAGCAGCTTGGCCAGGGGGCCTGAAAAACTGTTTTTT.

This chain joins TRBV6-2 or TRBV6-3 and TRBJ1-1, with D perhaps TRBD1 (6 bases). The germline V gene encodes CDR1 MNHEY and CDR2 SVGEGT. The CDR3 runs to 16 residues. V was cut by 0 bases and J by 4 bases, with 15 bases left in between. The chain's CDR3 is CASSYSSRGWITEAFF. Written as DNA, the CDR3 is TGTGCCAGCAGTTACTCGAGCAGGGGTTGGATCACTGAAGCTTTCTTT.

The V and J genes are TRBV27 and TRBJ2-4; perhaps TRBD2 as D (5 bases). The germline V gene has CDR1 MNHEY and CDR2 SMNVEV (reference sequence). The CDR3 covers 16 residues. Trimming removed 6 bases from V and 0 bases from J, with 15 bases in between. CDR3 DNA: TGTGCCAGCAGGATACCAAAAGCGGTAGCCAAAAACATTCAGTACTTC. Translation: CASRIPKAVAKNIQYF.

The chain uses TRBV6-2 or TRBV6-3 and TRBJ1-6; the D is unclear. CDR3 length: 14 residues. V was clipped by 4 bases and J by 7 bases, with 11 bases between them. Germline V gene data show CDR1 as MNHEY and CDR2 as SVGEGT. CDR3 amino acids: CASSFTGENSPLHF. DNA for the CDR3: TGTGCCAGCAGTTTCACGGGAGAAAATTCACCCCTCCACTTT.

This chain links TRBV5-6 with TRBJ2-7; 7 bases line up with TRBD1. This CDR3 comprises 15 residues. Germline V lookup: CDR1 SGHDT, CDR2 YYEEEE. Unmatched junction bases numbered 7, after V lost 2 bases and J lost 2 bases. CDR3 loop: CASSLFPGQTYEQYF. CDR3 nucleotides: TGTGCCAGCAGCTTATTTCCGGGACAGACCTACGAGCAGTACTTC. Based on the CDR3 plus reference TRBV5-6 and TRBJ2-7, the full variable domain is DAGVTQSPTHLIKTRGQQVTLRCSPKSGHDTVSWYQQALGQGPQFIFQYYEEEERQRGNFPDRFSGHQFPNYSSELNVNALLLGDSALYLCASSLFPGQTYEQYFGPGTRLTVT.

The J gene is TRBJ2-7, the V gene TRBV14; the match to TRBD2 covers 9 bases. Germline CDR1 and CDR2: SGHDN and FVKESK. J lost 7 bases, V lost 4 bases, and 14 bases had no gene match. The CDR3 runs to 16 residues. CDR3 nucleotide sequence: TGTGCCAGCAGCCCCTCTTTAGCGGGGGCAGCGGGAGAGCAGTACTTC. Translation: CASSPSLAGAAGEQYF.